A single sample gave rise to the 14 T cell receptor beta chains below, sequenced in a study of shared clonotypes between healthy human individuals. Here immunoSEQ multiplex PCR was the method, and the copy in TCRdb shows in-frame clones only, minus some. The sample has roughly 2.2 million clones, roughly 92% seen once. The sequenced material came from naive CD4+ T cells from PBMCs. Subset: CD45RA+ positively selected. The receptor source for this set is a man aged 18 to 30 in good health. Some clones in this sample may be carry-over from other donors' samples.

Here the CDR3 DNA reads TGTGCCAGCAGCGGTTACCGGGACAGCCTGGGCAATGAGCAGTTCTTC. Protein: CASSGYRDSLGNEQFF. The chain recombines TRBV9 with TRBJ2-1; 7 bases map to TRBD1. The CDR3 totals 16 residues. V shed 3 bases and J 6 bases; nucleotides not matched to a gene: 12. In germline, CDR1 is SGDLS, CDR2 YYNGEE.

This chain uses TRBV6-6 with TRBJ1-5; 8 bases are shared with TRBD1. This CDR3 is built from 16 residues. J gave up 5 bases and V 5 bases, and 11 bases lay outside the gene matches. CDR1 MNHNY and CDR2 SVGAGI come from the germline V gene (reference sequence). CDR3 DNA sequence: TGTGCCAGCAGTGCACAAGGACAGGGAGGACATCAGCCCCAGCATTTT. As protein: CASSAQGQGGHQPQHF.

The V and J genes are TRBV30 and TRBJ2-1; D gene unclear. The CDR3 runs to 12 residues. CDR1 and CDR2 from the germline V gene are GTSNPN and SVGIG (reference sequence). The germline V and J ends were trimmed by 2 bases and 5 bases, with 7 bases remaining between them. CDR3 bases: TGTGCCTGGAGTACGAGAGACAATGAGCAGTTCTTC. This encodes CAWSTRDNEQFF.

Comment on this clone: Additional DNA sequences in this sample encode the identical CDR3. The V and J genes are TRBV5-1 and TRBJ2-7; 7 nucleotides line up with TRBD1. Germline V lookup: CDR1 SGHRS, CDR2 YFSETQ. The CDR3 loop spans 14 amino acids. V dropped 4 bases and J dropped 1; count of bases not matched to a gene: 5. CDR3 DNA: TGCGCCAGCAGCCTACAGGGGTCGTCCTACGAGCAGTACTTC. As protein: CASSLQGSSYEQYF.

The chain joins TRBV27 to TRBJ2-2; 7 positions agree with TRBD1. V shed 5 bases and J 0 bases; nucleotides not matched to a gene: 6. The CDR3 totals 16 residues. From germline, CDR1 is MNHEY and CDR2 SMNVEV (reference sequence). CDR3 coding DNA: TGTGCCAGCAGTGGAAACAGGGGTCCGAACACCGGGGAGCTGTTTTTT. Encoded protein: CASSGNRGPNTGELFF.

The rearrangement links TRBV4-1 to TRBJ2-7; 7 nucleotides align to TRBD1. There are 14 residues in the CDR3. Trimming at V came to 5 bases and at J to 2 bases, leaving 6 bases not matched to a gene. Per germline, CDR1 MGHRA and CDR2 YSYEKL. The CDR3 DNA sequence: TGCGCCAGCAGCTACCCGGGACAGACCTACGAGCAGTACTTC. It is translated as CASSYPGQTYEQYF.

This clone was counted once. The chain recombines TRBV18 with TRBJ2-7, with 10 positions matching TRBD2. Germline-derived CDR1 and CDR2 are KGHSH and LQKENI. CDR3 size: 15 residues. Unmatched junction bases numbered 5, after V lost 1 base and J lost 5 bases. Here the CDR3 DNA reads TGTGCCAGCTCACCACTGCTAGCGGGAGTAAACGAGCAGTACTTC. This translates into CASSPLLAGVNEQYF.

The chain carries TRBV15 and TRBJ2-7; 8 bases fit TRBD1. From germline, CDR1 is LNHNV and CDR2 YYDKDF (reference sequence). The CDR3 spans 16 residues. Germline trimming cut 0 bases from V and 7 bases from J; bases unmatched to any gene: 11. The CDR3 loop reads CATSREQGATWREQYF. DNA for the CDR3: TGTGCCACCAGCAGAGAGCAGGGGGCGACGTGGCGGGAGCAGTACTTC.

This chain uses TRBV28 with TRBJ1-2; TRBD1 agrees at 7 bases. The CDR3 has 14 residues. The germline CDR1 and CDR2 sequences are MDHEN and SYDVKM. Unmatched junction bases numbered 8, after V lost 3 bases and J lost 7 bases. The CDR3 reads CASSFIGGFGGYTF. The CDR3 bases are TGTGCCAGCAGTTTTATAGGGGGCTTTGGTGGCTACACCTTC.

This chain connects TRBV25-1 to TRBJ2-2; D is possibly TRBD1 (6 bases). The CDR3 loop spans 18 amino acids. The V gene's germline CDR1 is MGHDK and CDR2 SYGVNS. Trimming shortened V by 0 bases and J by 2 bases, and 16 bases separated the two germline ends. CDR3 coding DNA: TGTGCCAGCAGTGAATATACGGGCGGACAGAGAAACACCGGGGAGCTGTTTTTT. This translates into CASSEYTGGQRNTGELFF. The entire variable domain, with the rest obtained from reference TRBV25-1 and TRBJ2-2, is as follows: EADIYQTPRYLVIGTGKKITLECSQTMGHDKMYWYQQDPGMELHLIHYSYGVNSTEKGDLSSESTVSRIRTEHFPLTLESARPSHTSQYLCASSEYTGGQRNTGELFFGEGSRLTVL.

The V call is TRBV4-2, the J call TRBJ2-2; no firm D call. The CDR3 spans 15 residues. Per germline, CDR1 LGHNA and CDR2 YNFKEQ. The germline V and J ends were trimmed by 1 base and 1 base, with 7 bases remaining between them. In nucleotides, the CDR3 is TGTGCCAGCAGCCAAGTATCCGGGAACACCGGGGAGCTGTTTTTT. Encoded protein: CASSQVSGNTGELFF.

The chain has TRBV30 and TRBJ2-6, with D perhaps matching TRBD2 (5 bases). The CDR3 runs to 14 residues. The V gene lost 5 bases and the J gene lost 4 bases, with 12 bases spanning the gap. Per germline, CDR1 GTSNPN and CDR2 SVGIG (reference sequence). The CDR3 here is CAWRPAGGANVLTF. In DNA, the CDR3 is TGTGCCTGGCGCCCGGCGGGCGGGGCCAACGTCCTGACTTTC.

The rearrangement joins TRBV6-6 to TRBJ1-5; 7 nucleotides line up with TRBD1. The V segment lost 6 bases and the J segment 3 bases; nucleotides outside the gene matches: 8. This CDR3 has 15 amino acids. CDR1 is MNHNY and CDR2 is SVGAGI in the germline V gene (reference sequence). CDR3 nucleotide sequence: TGTGCCAGCAGACGGGGACAGCGTACCAATCAGCCCCAGCATTTT. Protein: CASRRGQRTNQPQHF.

The chain recombines TRBV2 with TRBJ2-5; D is undetermined. Germline lookup yields CDR1 SNHLY and CDR2 FYNNEI. V shed 4 bases and J shed 12 bases, with 21 bases lying between them. The CDR3 consists of 14 residues. The CDR3 bases are TGTGCCAGCAGTGGACTGGCAACCCTTATGACAAAGTACTTC. It yields the protein CASSGLATLMTKYF. Drawing the rest from reference TRBV2 and TRBJ2-5, the complete variable domain is EPEVTQTPSHQVTQMGQEVILRCVPISNHLYFYWYRQILGQKVEFLVSFYNNEISEKSEIFDDQFSVERPDGSNFTLKIRSTKLEDSAMYFCASSGLATLMTKYFGPGTRLLVL.